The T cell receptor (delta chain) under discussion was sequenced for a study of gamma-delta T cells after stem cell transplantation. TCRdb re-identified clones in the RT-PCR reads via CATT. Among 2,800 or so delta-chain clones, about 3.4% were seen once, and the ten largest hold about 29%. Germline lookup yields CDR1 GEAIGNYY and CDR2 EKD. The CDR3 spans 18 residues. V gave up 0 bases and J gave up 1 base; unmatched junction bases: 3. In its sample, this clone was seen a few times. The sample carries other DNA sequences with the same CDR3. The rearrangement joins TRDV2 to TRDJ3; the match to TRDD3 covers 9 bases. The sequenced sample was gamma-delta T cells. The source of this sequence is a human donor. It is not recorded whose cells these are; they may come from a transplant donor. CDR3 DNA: TGTGCCTGTGACACCGGGGGATACAGTTCCTGGGACACCCGACAGATGTTTTTC. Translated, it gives CACDTGGYSSWDTRQMFF.